This TCR beta chain was identified in a study of blood T cell repertoires in COVID-19. Overall study: COVID-19 samples collected from the United States, Italy and Spain covered acute and convalescent phases.

Original handling: Estimation of nucleated cell counts relied on the amplification of reference gene primers. Clones were read by immunoSEQ multiplex PCR, and TCRdb kept only the in-frame ones, dropping some. The V and J calls and clone size were taken over from that table, and D and trimming were inferred from the DNA. This sample yields roughly 37,000 clones, of which 85% are seen a single time; approximately 15% belongs to the top ten. In germline, CDR1 is SQVTM, CDR2 ANQGSEA. V was pared by 3 bases and J by 0 bases, with 11 bases between. The CDR3 loop spans 14 amino acids. Sequenced sample: peripheral blood. The sequence was obtained from a human donor in a cohort sampled during active COVID-19. The chain links TRBV29-1 to TRBJ1-1; maybe TRBD1 (5 bases). CDR3 protein: CSVEGRGLNTEAFF. In DNA form, the CDR3 reads TGCAGCGTTGAGGGGAGGGGATTGAACACTGAAGCTTTCTTT. The whole variable domain, remainder taken from reference TRBV29-1 and TRBJ1-1, is SAVISQKPSRDICQRGTSLTIQCQVDSQVTMMFWYRQQPGQSLTLIATANQGSEATYESGFVIDKFPISRPNLTFSTLTVSNMSPEDSSIYLCSVEGRGLNTEAFFGQGTRLTVV.